These 12 T cell receptor beta chains were sequenced from one sample in a study of memory CD4+ T cells and cytomegalovirus serostatus. Single viable CD3+CD4+CD8-CD45RO+ cells were sorted as the memory CD4+ T cells. Assay used: immunoSEQ multiplex PCR; TCRdb lists only in-frame clones, some missing. The repertoire has approximately 40,000 clones, over 70% of them found once; the top ten carry over 0.45%. Sequences were obtained from memory CD4+ T cells from blood. The receptor set was obtained from an adult in good health and CMV-seronegative.

The V and J genes are TRBV6-4 and TRBJ2-7, with 8 positions matching TRBD2. Unmatched junction bases numbered 4, after V lost 3 bases and J lost 0 bases. The CDR3 runs 15 residues. Germline CDR1 and CDR2: MRHNA and SNTAGT. CDR3 loop: CASSDRAGGSYEQYF. The CDR3 region has the DNA TGTGCCAGCAGTGATAGGGCGGGGGGCTCCTACGAGCAGTACTTC.

V usage is TRBV11-1 and J usage is TRBJ1-3, with D uncertain. This CDR3 has 14 amino acids. Per germline, CDR1 SGHAT and CDR2 FQDESV (reference sequence). V lost 3 bases and J lost 0, with 6 bases in between. The CDR3 DNA reads as TGTGCCAGCAGCTTGGCGTACTCTGGAAACACCATATATTTT. Translated: CASSLAYSGNTIYF.

The V call is TRBV7-2, the J call TRBJ2-1; D gene unclear. This CDR3 spans 13 amino acids. Trimming shortened V by 4 bases and J by 4 bases, and 8 bases separated the two germline ends. Germline V gene data show CDR1 as SGHTA and CDR2 as FQGNSA. The CDR3 here is CASSWAPYNEQFF. Written as DNA, the CDR3 is TGTGCCAGCAGCTGGGCGCCTTACAATGAGCAGTTCTTC.

This clone has just one count. This rearrangement joins TRBV7-8 to TRBJ2-2; 11 nucleotides agree with TRBD2. Germline assignment: CDR1 SGHVS and CDR2 FQNEAQ. The CDR3 extends over 16 amino acids. Unmatched junction bases numbered 8, after V lost 5 bases and J lost 6 bases. The CDR3 is CASSLTSGGLPGELFF. In DNA, the CDR3 is TGTGCCAGCAGCCTCACTAGCGGGGGCCTGCCCGGGGAGCTGTTTTTT.

This clone appeared once. The rearrangement links TRBV6-6 to TRBJ1-4; 7 nucleotides line up with TRBD1. Looked up from germline, CDR1 is MNHNY and CDR2 is SVGAGI (reference sequence). The J segment lost 10 bases and the V segment lost 8 bases, leaving 7 bases of the junction unmatched. The CDR3 length is 12 residues. CDR3 protein: CASGTAEVKLFF. The CDR3, as DNA: TGTGCCAGCGGGACAGCAGAAGTAAAACTGTTTTTT.

The chain is built from TRBV5-4 and TRBJ2-1; 8 bases map to TRBD1. Looked up from germline, CDR1 is SGHNT and CDR2 is YYREEE (reference sequence). The CDR3 spans 17 residues. V lost 2 bases and J lost 4; bases outside the gene matches: 11. As DNA, the CDR3 is TGTGCCAGCAGCTTCGTGATCCAGGGGGCATCTTACAATGAGCAGTTCTTC. As protein: CASSFVIQGASYNEQFF.

The chain combines TRBV5-6 with TRBJ2-7, with D possibly TRBD2 on 6 matching bases. The ends were cut back, 4 bases at V and 3 bases at J, with 8 bases in the middle. Germline lookup yields CDR1 SGHDT and CDR2 YYEEEE. The length of the CDR3 is 12 residues. The CDR3 loop reads CASSTGDYEQYF. Written as DNA, the CDR3 is TGTGCCAGCAGCACGGGAGACTACGAGCAGTACTTC.

J is TRBJ2-3 and V is TRBV5-1; no clear D gene. Germline CDR1 SGHRS, CDR2 YFSETQ. The CDR3 is made up of 14 amino acids. V was shortened by 5 bases and J by 5 bases, with 15 bases between the two germline ends. CDR3 sequence (DNA): TGCGCCAGCAGACCCGGACCCCAACGAGATACGCAGTATTTT. Protein product: CASRPGPQRDTQYF. Full variable domain (rest looked up from reference TRBV5-1 and TRBJ2-3): KAGVTQTPRYLIKTRGQQVTLSCSPISGHRSVSWYQQTPGQGLQFLFEYFSETQRNKGNFPGRFSGRQFSNSRSEMNVSTLELGDSALYLCASRPGPQRDTQYFGPGTRLTVL.

The rearrangement uses TRBV4-1 and TRBJ1-2, with a tentative D call TRBD1 (5 bases). Trimming pared 4 bases from V and 5 bases from J, leaving 17 bases between. The CDR3 covers 15 residues. The germline gives CDR1 MGHRA, CDR2 YSYEKL. The CDR3 protein is CASSRDSLLGYGYTF. The DNA of the CDR3 is TGCGCCAGCAGCCGAGACAGCCTTCTTGGATATGGCTACACCTTC.

The V and J genes are TRBV27 and TRBJ2-7, with D possibly called TRBD1 or TRBD2 (5 bases each). The V end was cut by 3 bases, the J end by 3 bases, with 18 bases between. The V gene's germline CDR1 is MNHEY and CDR2 SMNVEV (reference sequence). This CDR3 is built from 16 residues. CDR3: CASSFRRGFELYEQYF. In DNA form, the CDR3 reads TGTGCCAGCAGTTTTCGTCGGGGCTTTGAACTCTACGAGCAGTACTTC.

The chain recombines TRBV2 with TRBJ2-6, with TRBD2 identical over 11 bases. The CDR3 contains 18 residues. CDR1 is SNHLY and CDR2 is FYNNEI in the germline V gene. V shed 2 bases, J shed 0 bases, and the junction held 3 bases outside the gene matches. The CDR3 region is CASSERLAGISGANVLTF. The CDR3 DNA is TGTGCCAGCAGTGAAAGACTAGCGGGGATCTCTGGGGCCAACGTCCTGACTTTC.

For this clone: This sample also contains other DNA sequences that code for the same CDR3. The chain joins TRBV9 to TRBJ1-4, with TRBD1 matching 7 bases. The junction had 9 bases not matched to a gene; V was cut back by 0 bases and J by 10 bases. The length of the CDR3 is 15 residues. Germline V gives CDR1 SGDLS, CDR2 YYNGEE. DNA of the CDR3: TGTGCCAGCAGCGTAGGAGACAGGGAGGATAGAAAACTGTTTTTT. It translates to CASSVGDREDRKLFF.